Ten or more counts support the clone carrying this TCR beta chain. This sample stems from a study of neurological immune-mediated disorders. Time point of the sample: longitudinal time-point 2. TCRdb re-derived calls from the 5' RACE reads in MiXCR, one entry per CDR3 protein. The sample consists of some 30,000 distinct CDR3 sequences, more than 10% of them appearing once. The source is a woman aged 40 to 50 in good health. The material sequenced was PBMCs.

The CDR3 sequence: CSARTGVYGYTF. DNA of the CDR3: TGCAGTGCTAGAACAGGGGTGTATGGCTACACCTTC. The V and J genes are TRBV20-1 and TRBJ1-2; 7 nucleotides align to TRBD1. The CDR3 has 12 residues. Germline CDR1 and CDR2: DFQATT and SNEGSKA (reference sequence). V gave up 2 bases and J gave up 5 bases; unmatched junction bases: 2.